Presented here are 12 T cell receptor beta chains from one specimen sequenced in a study of blood T cell repertoires in COVID-19 (dated by TCRdb to 2018 to 2021). Library preparation used the immunoSEQ multiplex PCR assay. The table comes from immuneACCESS by way of TCRdb, which keeps in-frame sequences with V and J called. Part of the clones is missing from these tables; in studies checked, under half for an unresolved V gene and the rest for unknown reasons. The sample table contains more than 350,000 clones; only one count was recorded for around nine tenths of them. Together, the top ten hold about 1.4% of the sample. Sequenced: PBMCs or T cells enriched from blood (not recorded which). These receptors all stem from a woman under 30 who had been exposed to COVID-19.

This chain connects TRBV5-1 to TRBJ2-3, with 7 nucleotides matching TRBD2. The CDR3 is made up of 14 amino acids. Germline V CDR1 and CDR2: SGHRS, YFSETQ. V trimming: 7 bases; J trimming: 1 base; junction bases outside the gene matches: 6. CDR3 in amino acids: CASSNAGGTDTQYF. Written as DNA, the CDR3 is TGCGCCAGCTCCAACGCGGGGGGCACAGATACGCAGTATTTT.

The genes are TRBV5-1 and TRBJ2-1, with 7 bases aligning to TRBD1. V trimming: 5 bases; J trimming: 0 bases; junction bases outside the gene matches: 5. CDR1 is SGHRS, CDR2 YFSETQ, per germline. This CDR3 has 15 residues. CDR3 bases: TGCGCCAGCAGATCCGGGACAGTCTCCTACAATGAGCAGTTCTTC. As protein: CASRSGTVSYNEQFF.

V usage is TRBV5-4 and J usage is TRBJ1-1, with a possible D match to TRBD1 (6 bases). The V gene lost 4 bases and the J gene lost 4 bases, with 17 bases spanning the gap. The V gene's germline CDR1 is SGHNT and CDR2 YYREEE (reference sequence). The length of the CDR3 is 15 residues. The CDR3 DNA reads as TGTGCCAGCAGCCTTAAACAGGGTGGAGGCACTGAAGCTTTCTTT. Protein sequence: CASSLKQGGGTEAFF. The full variable domain, with the rest looked up from reference TRBV5-4 and TRBJ1-1, is ETGVTQSPTHLIKTRGQQVTLRCSSQSGHNTVSWYQQALGQGPQFIFQYYREEENGRGNFPPRFSGLQFPNYSSELNVNALELDDSALYLCASSLKQGGGTEAFFGQGTRLTVV.

The chain uses TRBV5-6 and TRBJ1-5; unclear D gene. The V end lost 2 bases, the J end lost 9 bases, and 15 bases lay between the germline ends. The CDR3 runs 14 residues. Germline assignment: CDR1 SGHDT and CDR2 YYEEEE. The CDR3 is CASSFGSGYAPQHF. CDR3 DNA sequence: TGTGCCAGCAGCTTCGGTAGCGGGTATGCGCCCCAGCATTTT.

The gene calls are TRBV27 and TRBJ1-1; D remains unclear. Trimming left V 5 bases short and J 4 bases short, with 11 bases between. The CDR3 consists of 13 residues. The germline CDR1 and CDR2 sequences are MNHEY and SMNVEV (reference sequence). The CDR3 bases are TGTGCCAGCAGTAACACAGTGAGCACTGAAGCTTTCTTT. Amino acids: CASSNTVSTEAFF.

The V gene is TRBV27, the J gene TRBJ2-7, with TRBD1 matching over 12 bases. V trimming: 0 bases; J trimming: 4 bases; junction bases outside the gene matches: 7. The CDR3 sequence is 17 residues long. In germline, CDR1 is MNHEY, CDR2 SMNVEV (reference sequence). This chain's CDR3 is CASSLSRPGQGAYEQYF. The CDR3 nucleotides read TGTGCCAGCAGTTTATCTCGTCCGGGACAGGGGGCTTACGAGCAGTACTTC.

The chain combines TRBV7-6 with TRBJ2-1; maybe TRBD1 (5 bases). Germline V CDR1 and CDR2: SGHVS, FNYEAQ. This CDR3 is 15 amino acids long. The V end lost 3 bases, the J end lost 3 bases, and 12 bases lay between the germline ends. DNA of the CDR3: TGTGCCAGCAGCTTCCTCGACAGTCGCTACAATGAGCAGTTCTTC. It encodes CASSFLDSRYNEQFF.

V usage is TRBV2 and J usage is TRBJ1-5, with 7 bases lining up with TRBD1. This CDR3 has 13 amino acids. V shed 6 bases, J shed 4 bases, and the junction held 3 bases outside the gene matches. The V gene's germline CDR1 is SNHLY and CDR2 FYNNEI. The CDR3 is CASSPDRNQPQHF. CDR3 in DNA: TGTGCCAGCAGCCCGGACAGGAATCAGCCCCAGCATTTT.

The rearrangement uses TRBV28 and TRBJ1-6; no reliable D call. V lost 6 bases to trimming and J lost 4 bases, with 7 bases between them. CDR3 size: 13 residues. In germline, CDR1 is MDHEN, CDR2 SYDVKM. For the CDR3, the DNA is TGTGCCAGCAGGCGAGGTTATAATTCACCCCTCCACTTT. It is translated as CASRRGYNSPLHF.

This clone was seen a few times. J is TRBJ1-2 and V is TRBV30; D uncertain. Germline V gene lookup returns CDR1 GTSNPN and CDR2 SVGIG (reference sequence). The CDR3 is 11 residues long. The ends were cut back, 5 bases at V and 8 bases at J, with 12 bases in the middle. CDR3 sequence: CAWVQPRGYTF. As DNA, the CDR3 is TGTGCCTGGGTACAGCCCAGGGGCTACACCTTC.

V gene TRBV5-1 combines with J gene TRBJ2-5; D gene unclear. The CDR3 totals 12 residues. V lost 0 bases, J lost 5 bases, and 5 bases lay in between. From germline, CDR1 is SGHRS and CDR2 YFSETQ. CDR3 in amino acids: CASSLVPETQYF. As DNA, the CDR3 is TGCGCCAGCAGCTTGGTCCCGGAGACCCAGTACTTC.

This rearrangement joins TRBV14 to TRBJ2-3; D is unclear. Germline loops: CDR1 SGHDN, CDR2 FVKESK. Deletions cut 0 bases from V and 0 bases from J, with 10 bases between. This CDR3 comprises 16 residues. This CDR3 reads CASSQDSGFSTDTQYF. In nucleotides, the CDR3 is TGTGCCAGCAGCCAAGACTCGGGTTTCAGCACAGATACGCAGTATTTT.